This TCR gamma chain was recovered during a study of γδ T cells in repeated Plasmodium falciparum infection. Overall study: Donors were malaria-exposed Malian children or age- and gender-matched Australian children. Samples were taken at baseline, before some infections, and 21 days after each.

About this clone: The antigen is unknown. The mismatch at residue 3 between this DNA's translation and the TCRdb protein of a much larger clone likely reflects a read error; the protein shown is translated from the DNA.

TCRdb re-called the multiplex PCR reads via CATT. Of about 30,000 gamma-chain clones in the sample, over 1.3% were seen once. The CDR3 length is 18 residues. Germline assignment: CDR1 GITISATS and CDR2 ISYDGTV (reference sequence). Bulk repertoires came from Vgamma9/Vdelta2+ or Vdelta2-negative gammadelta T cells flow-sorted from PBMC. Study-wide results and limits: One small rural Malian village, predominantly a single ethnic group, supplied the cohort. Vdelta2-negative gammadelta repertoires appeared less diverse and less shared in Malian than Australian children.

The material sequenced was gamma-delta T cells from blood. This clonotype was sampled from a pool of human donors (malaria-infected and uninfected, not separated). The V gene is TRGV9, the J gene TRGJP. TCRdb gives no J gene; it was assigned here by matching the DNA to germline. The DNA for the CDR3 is TGTGCCTCGTGGGAGGTGGTGGCGCAAGAGTTGGGCAAAAAAATCAAGGTATTT. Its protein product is CASWEVVAQELGKKIKVF.